This is a list of T cell receptor beta chains from one sample in a study of blood T cell repertoires in COVID-19. Clones were sequenced by immunoSEQ multiplex PCR, and TCRdb holds only the in-frame ones, with some missing. The table lists hundreds of thousands of clones, roughly 85% of them singletons, with 9.1% in the top ten. Sequencing used PBMCs or T cells enriched from blood (not recorded which). The receptors come from a woman aged 45 to 65 with acute COVID-19. Both conserved end residues are part of each CDR3. Each record gives: D gene, clone size, V gene, J gene, CDR3 protein, CDR3 DNA. D genes are given only for firm matches. Not every row has a clone size; where given, it reads once, few, many or a size class.

>TRBD2|NA|TRBV4-3|TRBJ2-3
CASSLSGETDTQYF
TGCGCCAGCAGCCTTAGCGGGGAAACAGATACGCAGTATTTT
>TRBD1|NA|TRBV5-1|TRBJ2-7
CASSWDRGYEQYF
TGCGCCAGCAGCTGGGACAGGGGTTACGAGCAGTACTTC
>TRBD2|NA|TRBV10-3|TRBJ2-7
CAISAGTSGGYEQYF
TGTGCCATCAGTGCTGGGACTAGCGGAGGTTACGAGCAGTACTTC
>TRBD2|once|TRBV4-2|TRBJ2-5
CASSPGAGGVQETQYF
TGTGCCAGCAGCCCGGGGGCGGGGGGGGTTCAAGAGACCCAGTACTTC
>TRBD1|NA|TRBV3-1/TRBV3-2|TRBJ2-7
CASSLGQARSSYEQYF
TGTGCCAGCAGCCTCGGACAGGCTCGGAGCTCCTACGAGCAGTACTTC
>NA|once|TRBV20-1|TRBJ1-2
CSAPGGNGYTF
TGCAGTGCTCCTGGGGGGAATGGCTACACCTTC
>NA|NA|TRBV6-4|TRBJ1-1
CASSDYPRNTEAFF
TGTGCCAGCAGTGACTATCCCCGGAACACTGAAGCTTTCTTT
>NA|NA|TRBV5-1|TRBJ2-5
CASSLAGANQETQYF
TGCGCCAGCAGCTTGGCCGGAGCAAACCAAGAGACCCAGTACTTC
>NA|NA|TRBV3-1/TRBV3-2|TRBJ1-1
CASSPLRRLTGNTEAFF
TGTGCCAGCAGCCCACTTAGGAGGCTAACCGGGAACACTGAAGCTTTCTTT
>NA|NA|TRBV28|TRBJ1-1
CASTHRTEAFF
TGTGCCAGCACCCACAGGACCGAAGCTTTCTTT
>NA|NA|TRBV7-2|TRBJ1-1
CASTPWAGEGTEAFF
TGTGCCAGCACCCCCTGGGCAGGGGAGGGCACTGAAGCTTTCTTT
>NA|NA|TRBV9|TRBJ1-1
CASMGGGVNTEAFF
TGTGCCAGCATGGGGGGAGGTGTGAACACTGAAGCTTTCTTT
>TRBD1|NA|TRBV30|TRBJ2-7
CAWSASGTAQLLIPYEQYF
TGTGCCTGGAGCGCCTCAGGGACAGCCCAACTACTTATTCCCTACGAGCAGTACTTC
>NA|NA|TRBV30|TRBJ1-2
CASSRGFDGSYGYTF
TGTGCCAGCTCCCGGGGTTTCGACGGATCCTATGGCTACACCTTC
>NA|NA|TRBV19|TRBJ1-2
CATTRGAGYGYTF
TGTGCTACTACCCGGGGGGCAGGGTATGGCTACACCTTC
>NA|NA|TRBV18|TRBJ2-2
CASSSTGTGELFF
TGTGCCAGCTCGTCCACGGGCACCGGGGAGCTGTTTTTT
>NA|NA|TRBV27|TRBJ1-1
CASSLREKKTEAFF
TGTGCCAGCAGTCTCCGGGAGAAGAAGACTGAAGCTTTCTTT
>TRBD2|few|TRBV5-1|TRBJ2-3
CASSFGGSTDTQYF
TGCGCCAGCAGCTTCGGGGGGAGCACAGATACGCAGTATTTT
>NA|NA|TRBV6-5|TRBJ1-6
CASTRTAYNSPLHF
TGTGCCAGCACCAGGACAGCCTATAATTCACCCCTCCACTTT
>TRBD2|NA|TRBV2|TRBJ2-1
CASSPLSRGVSGEQFF
TGTGCCAGCAGTCCGTTGTCGCGGGGGGTCTCCGGCGAGCAGTTCTTC
>TRBD1|NA|TRBV7-9|TRBJ1-2
CASSLGQYYGYTF
TGTGCCAGCAGCTTGGGACAGTACTATGGCTACACCTTC
>TRBD1|NA|TRBV5-1|TRBJ2-2
CASSFTGQVNTGELFF
TGCGCCAGCAGCTTTACGGGACAGGTTAACACCGGGGAGCTGTTTTTT
>TRBD1|NA|TRBV5-1|TRBJ1-1
CASSEGQANLLSEAFF
TGCGCCAGCAGCGAGGGACAGGCCAACTTATTATCTGAAGCTTTCTTT
>TRBD1|NA|TRBV6-5|TRBJ1-5
CASRTGALSNQPQHF
TGTGCCAGCAGGACAGGGGCCCTTAGCAATCAGCCCCAGCATTTT
>NA|few|TRBV6-5|TRBJ1-1
CASSHRREKTEAFF
TGTGCCAGCAGTCACAGAAGAGAGAAGACTGAAGCTTTCTTT
>NA|NA|TRBV11-2|TRBJ2-1
CASSFGGYNEQFF
TGTGCCAGCAGTTTTGGAGGTTACAATGAGCAGTTCTTC
>NA|NA|TRBV6-5|TRBJ1-5
CASTGSNQPQHF
TGTGCCAGCACCGGGAGCAATCAGCCCCAGCATTTT
>NA|NA|TRBV6-6|TRBJ1-1
CASSPYRPNTEAFF
TGTGCCAGCAGCCCCTACAGACCGAACACTGAAGCTTTCTTT
>NA|NA|TRBV6-2/TRBV6-3|TRBJ2-7
CASSFLGHKSSYEQYF
TGTGCCAGCAGTTTCCTCGGACACAAGAGCTCCTACGAGCAGTACTTC
>TRBD1|NA|TRBV5-4|TRBJ1-2
CASSLATGISSGYTF
TGTGCCAGCAGCTTGGCGACAGGGATTTCTTCTGGCTACACCTTC
>NA|NA|TRBV7-2|TRBJ2-5
CASSLSRGYETQYF
TGTGCCAGCAGCTTATCCCGGGGGTATGAGACCCAGTACTTC
>TRBD1|once|TRBV30|TRBJ2-2
CAWTHRGSGELFF
TGTGCCTGGACTCACAGGGGATCCGGGGAGCTGTTTTTT
>NA|NA|TRBV7-2|TRBJ1-4
CASSLNRVREKLFF
TGTGCCAGCAGCTTAAACAGGGTGCGGGAAAAACTGTTTTTT
>NA|NA|TRBV7-2|TRBJ1-2
CASSPTPGLSSGYTF
TGTGCCAGCAGCCCAACACCGGGACTCTCAAGCGGCTACACCTTC
>TRBD1|NA|TRBV4-3|TRBJ2-4
CASSQGGTGYAKNIQYF
TGCGCCAGCAGCCAAGGTGGGACAGGGTACGCCAAAAACATTCAGTACTTC
>NA|NA|TRBV7-2|TRBJ2-1
CASSSRGKIEQFF
TGTGCCAGCAGCTCCCGGGGGAAAATTGAGCAGTTCTTC
>NA|once|TRBV19|TRBJ1-1
CASSPYIWGAGTEAFF
TGTGCCAGTAGCCCTTACATCTGGGGAGCGGGGACTGAAGCTTTCTTT
>NA|once|TRBV28|TRBJ1-2
CASSFGQNYGYTF
TGTGCCAGCAGTTTCGGACAAAACTATGGCTACACCTTC
>NA|NA|TRBV25-1|TRBJ1-2
CASSESFTANYGYTF
TGTGCCAGCAGTGAATCTTTTACAGCTAACTATGGCTACACCTTC
>TRBD1|NA|TRBV28|TRBJ1-5
CASRSTGVNQPQHF
TGTGCCAGCAGGTCGACAGGGGTGAATCAGCCCCAGCATTTT
>NA|few|TRBV3-1/TRBV3-2|TRBJ1-5
CASSQDRGKNQPQHF
TGTGCCAGCAGCCAAGATCGGGGAAAGAATCAGCCCCAGCATTTT
>NA|few|TRBV5-1|TRBJ1-1
CASSSRENTEAFF
TGCGCCAGCAGCTCGCGGGAGAACACTGAAGCTTTCTTT
>TRBD2|once|TRBV5-4|TRBJ2-1
CASSLSGTSGGGEQFF
TGTGCCAGCAGCTTATCCGGGACTAGCGGGGGGGGTGAGCAGTTCTTC
>NA|NA|TRBV7-2|TRBJ1-4
CASSQGGGSAGEKLFF
TGTGCCAGCAGCCAGGGAGGGGGATCGGCTGGTGAAAAACTGTTTTTT
>NA|NA|TRBV10-3|TRBJ2-3
CAISESKGLGADTQYF
TGTGCCATCAGTGAGTCGAAGGGGTTGGGCGCAGATACGCAGTATTTT
>NA|NA|TRBV14|TRBJ1-2
CASSQTRQSYGYTF
TGTGCCAGCAGCCAAACTCGCCAATCCTATGGCTACACCTTC
>TRBD2|NA|TRBV4-2|TRBJ2-2
CASSQDISGGLNTGELFF
TGTGCCAGCAGCCAAGATATAAGCGGGGGCCTGAACACCGGGGAGCTGTTTTTT